This paragraph covers one T cell receptor beta chain sequence. Its cognate antigen is unknown. The data derive from a study of OX40 agonist ivuxolimab in advanced cancers. Findings and limits, study-wide: Normalized T-cell clonal expansion was also low in a subset of nonresponders. At doses 0.1 to 3.0 mg/kg, CD4+ and CD8+ clones expanded. Compared with CD4+, CD8+ T cells on average had more expanded clones.

Assay used: immunoSEQ multiplex PCR; TCRdb lists only in-frame clones, some missing. The repertoire holds tens of thousands of clones, with around four fifths as singletons. Trimming cost V 5 bases and J 7 bases; bases outside gene matches: 6. CDR3 length equals 13 residues. Looked up from germline, CDR1 is SEHNR and CDR2 is FQNEAQ (reference sequence). The TCR originated in an adult with an advanced solid tumor such as melanoma, head and neck, liver or kidney cancer. Specimen: CD4+ or CD8+ T cells sorted from blood, collected in a trial of the OX40 agonist ivuxolimab. This chain joins TRBV7-9 and TRBJ2-5; TRBD2 matches 8 bases. DNA for the CDR3: TGTGCCAGCAGCGTGGGACTAGGGGGGACCCAGTACTTC. Amino acid sequence: CASSVGLGGTQYF.